This TCR beta chain was captured in a study of T cell responses to AZD1222 COVID-19 vaccine. At the level of the study: Analyses pooled second doses at about 4 or about 12 weeks.

V gave up 5 bases and J gave up 2 bases, with 22 bases separating them. The CDR3 totals 17 residues. CDR1 is LNHDA, CDR2 SQIVND, per germline (reference sequence). Profiling relied on immunoSEQ multiplex PCR, and the TCRdb table lists in-frame clones only, not all of them. The sample holds over 110,000 clones, under 95% seen once. About this clone itself: The antigen remains unidentified.

Whole-study results and caveats: Among AZD1222 vaccinees, only 5 to 7 were seropositive at baseline. Donors in the cohort were predominantly white British and more often female, and clonal diversity was possibly underestimated. Two doses of AZD1222 preceded a rise in Spike-specific TCR breadth and depth.

This clonotype was obtained from an adult in good health. The sample in question was peripheral blood, obtained on day 0 of AZD1222 vaccination. The rearrangement links TRBV19 to TRBJ2-7; the D gene could be TRBD1 or TRBD2 (5 bases each). CDR3 region: CASSVHPPRDAPYEQYF. The CDR3 DNA reads as TGTGCCAGTAGTGTCCACCCCCCCAGGGACGCACCCTACGAGCAGTACTTC.